The 6 T cell receptor beta chains below come from one sample, sequenced in a study of blood T cell repertoires in COVID-19. Clones were read by immunoSEQ multiplex PCR, and TCRdb kept only the in-frame ones, dropping some. The sample has tens of thousands of clones, 85% to 90% seen once. The sequenced sample was peripheral blood. Receptors originate from a human donor in a cohort sampled during active COVID-19.

This chain uses TRBV7-2 with TRBJ1-1; 7 positions match TRBD1. The V segment lost 1 base and the J segment 4 bases; nucleotides outside the gene matches: 6. This CDR3 is built from 15 residues. Per germline, CDR1 SGHTA and CDR2 FQGNSA. CDR3 loop: CASSLVTGDSTEAFF. For the CDR3, the DNA is TGTGCCAGCAGCTTAGTAACAGGGGATTCCACTGAAGCTTTCTTT. Complete variable domain (other parts from reference TRBV7-2 and TRBJ1-1): GAGVSQSPSNKVTEKGKDVELRCDPISGHTALYWYRQSLGQGLEFLIYFQGNSAPDKSGLPSDRFSAERTGGSVSTLTIQRTQQEDSAVYLCASSLVTGDSTEAFFGQGTRLTVV.

This clone was observed a single time. V usage is TRBV6-5 and J usage is TRBJ2-2; D possibly corresponds to TRBD1 (5 bases). CDR1 MNHEY and CDR2 SVGAGI come from the germline V gene. This CDR3 is 13 amino acids long. V was cut by 6 bases and J by 6 bases, with 11 bases left in between. CDR3 DNA sequence: TGTGCCAGCAGCTCGCAGGGATCCGGGGAGCTGTTTTTT. Protein: CASSSQGSGELFF.

This rearrangement joins TRBV5-4 to TRBJ2-7, with 8 bases fitting TRBD1. V dropped 0 bases and J dropped 3; count of bases not matched to a gene: 5. The CDR3 is 15 amino acids. Germline lookup yields CDR1 SGHNT and CDR2 YYREEE (reference sequence). The CDR3 DNA reads TGTGCCAGCAGCTTGGGTAGTGGGACAGGCTACGAGCAGTACTTC. Encoded protein: CASSLGSGTGYEQYF.

J is TRBJ1-1 and V is TRBV6-2 or TRBV6-3; tentative D call: TRBD1 (6 bases). The germline V and J ends were trimmed by 4 bases and 4 bases, with 13 bases remaining between them. This CDR3 comprises 14 residues. CDR1 and CDR2 from the germline V gene are MNHEY and SVGEGT. In nucleotides, the CDR3 is TGTGCCAGCAGTTCCGGGGGGCTGATCACTGAAGCTTTCTTT. It is translated as CASSSGGLITEAFF.

J is TRBJ2-7 and V is TRBV9, with D uncertain. The CDR3 covers 14 residues. Per the germline V gene, CDR1 is SGDLS and CDR2 is YYNGEE. Trimming stripped 4 bases from V and 0 bases from J, with 11 bases between. As DNA, the CDR3 is TGTGCCAGCAGCCCACGACTTTCCTCCTACGAGCAGTACTTC. It yields the protein CASSPRLSSYEQYF.

V usage is TRBV27 and J usage is TRBJ1-2, with 8 positions matching TRBD1. The CDR3 consists of 14 residues. Germline trimming cut 3 bases from V and 8 bases from J; bases unmatched to any gene: 8. Germline values: CDR1 MNHEY, CDR2 SMNVEV (reference sequence). The CDR3 spells CASSFRGTGYGYTF. The CDR3 nucleotides are TGTGCCAGCAGTTTTCGAGGGACAGGTTACGGCTACACCTTC.